The sequence of this TCR beta chain was determined in a study of beta chain features in type 1 diabetes. Expressed TCRB transcripts were sequenced because the entire RNA isolate underwent reverse transcription. Produced via immunoSEQ multiplex PCR; TCRdb's table is partial and in-frame only. The sample carries 250,000 or so clones, approximately 15% recorded once. Worth noting for this clone: Its antigen is as yet unknown.

Study-wide findings and caveats: People with Type 1 diabetes carried modestly yet significantly shorter TCRB CDR3s in all four CD4+ subsets. The VDJ junctions of type 1 diabetes patients carried fewer insertions and more deletions. PCR may have favored shorter templates equally in patients and controls.

Via the markers CD45RO/CCR7/CD25/CD127/CD95/CD27, stem cell-like memory, regulatory, central memory and naive CD4+ cells were sorted. The CDR3 has 15 residues. Trimming pared 3 bases from V and 5 bases from J, leaving 16 bases between. CDR1 SGHNT and CDR2 YENEEA come from the germline V gene. This sequence was found in a man younger than 45 with type 1 diabetes. The chain joins TRBV11-3 to TRBJ1-1, with D perhaps TRBD1 (6 bases). Sequencing was carried out using naive CD4+ T cells from blood. CDR3 protein: CASSFRGKGWTEAFF. Written as DNA, the CDR3 is TGTGCCAGCAGCTTCAGGGGTAAGGGGTGGACTGAAGCTTTCTTT.